This T cell receptor beta chain comes out of a study of spatial heterogeneity in lung cancer. Study as a whole: Where present, follow-up PBMC were sequenced a median of roughly two years after resection. Fewer alpha-chain than beta-chain sequences were consistently detected.

Using its own MiXCR run on the 5' RACE reads, TCRdb lists one record per CDR3 protein. The data show 110,000 or so distinct CDR3 sequences, 11% seen once. Time point meaning: blood at routine non-recurrence follow-up after resection. In each case, whole RNA from tumor, nontumor lung or frozen PBMC was sequenced unsorted. Germline CDR1 and CDR2: MNHNY and SVGAGI (reference sequence). The J segment lost 6 bases and the V segment lost 0 bases, leaving 2 bases of the junction unmatched. The CDR3 length is 13 residues. J is TRBJ2-7 and V is TRBV6-6; 7 nucleotides match TRBD2. The sequencing here drew on PBMCs, taken at follow-up. The sequence was obtained from a female donor with early-stage non-small cell lung cancer. CDR3 bases: TGTGCCAGCAGTTACTCGACTAGCTCCGAGCAGTACGTC. Translating it yields CASSYSTSSEQYV.